The 7 T cell receptor beta chains reported below all come from one sample, sequenced in a study of OX40 agonist ivuxolimab in advanced cancers. Some clones are missing from TCRdb's copy, which holds only in-frame ones; the method was immunoSEQ multiplex PCR. Of fewer than 100,000 clones listed, about 89% are singletons. The specimen was CD4+ or CD8+ T cells sorted from blood, collected in a trial of the OX40 agonist ivuxolimab. Receptors were obtained from an adult with an advanced solid tumor such as melanoma, head and neck, liver or kidney cancer.

The chain joins TRBV7-9 to TRBJ1-2; D is perhaps TRBD1 (6 bases). This CDR3 region has 13 residues. V lost 1 base and J 5 bases, leaving 8 bases between the germline ends. Looked up from germline, CDR1 is SEHNR and CDR2 is FQNEAQ (reference sequence). CDR3: CASSLGGRYGYTF. For the CDR3, the DNA is TGTGCCAGCAGCTTAGGGGGGCGATATGGCTACACCTTC.

This chain links TRBV28 with TRBJ2-5; weak D call: TRBD2 (5 bases). Trimming took 4 bases from V and 0 from J, leaving 15 bases between them. The CDR3 runs 16 residues. Per germline, CDR1 MDHEN and CDR2 SYDVKM. The CDR3 nucleotides read TGTGCCAGCAGTTCTCCGGGCGGGCCGTACCAAGAGACCCAGTACTTC. As protein: CASSSPGGPYQETQYF.

The chain couples TRBV14 to TRBJ2-3; D is ambiguous. V shed 0 bases and J shed 6 bases, with 16 bases lying between them. The length of the CDR3 is 16 residues. From germline, CDR1 is SGHDN and CDR2 FVKESK. The CDR3 sequence is CASSQDEWNRGDTQYF. The CDR3 coding sequence is TGTGCCAGCAGCCAAGATGAATGGAACCGTGGGGATACGCAGTATTTT.

The rearrangement joins TRBV7-9 to TRBJ1-4; 9 nucleotides agree with TRBD1. This CDR3 is 14 amino acids long. Germline CDR1 SEHNR, CDR2 FQNEAQ (reference sequence). The junction had 4 bases not matched to a gene; V was cut back by 4 bases and J by 7 bases. CDR3 protein: CASSSRDRAEKLFF. As DNA, the CDR3 is TGTGCCAGCAGCTCCCGGGACAGGGCTGAAAAACTGTTTTTT.

This chain uses TRBV30 with TRBJ1-2; possible D gene TRBD1, 6 bases. The CDR3 runs 13 residues. Trimming removed 0 bases from V and 5 bases from J, with 10 bases in between. Germline values: CDR1 GTSNPN, CDR2 SVGIG (reference sequence). CDR3 bases: TGTGCCTGGAGTGTAGGGCAGGGGTATGGCTACACCTTC. Its protein product is CAWSVGQGYGYTF. The whole variable domain, remainder taken from reference TRBV30 and TRBJ1-2, is SQTIHQWPATLVQPVGSPLSLECTVEGTSNPNLYWYRQAAGRGLQLLFYSVGIGQISSEVPQNLSASRPQDRQFILSSKKLLLSDSGFYLCAWSVGQGYGYTFGSGTRLTVV.

V usage is TRBV7-3 and J usage is TRBJ2-1; tentatively, D is TRBD2 (6 bases). Germline V CDR1 and CDR2: SGHTA, FQGTGA. V lost 5 bases and J lost 8, with 22 bases in between. The CDR3 sequence is 16 residues long. The CDR3 protein is CASSPSGVGPSYEQFF. Written as DNA, the CDR3 is TGTGCCAGCAGCCCTTCGGGGGTAGGCCCCAGCTATGAGCAGTTCTTC. The full variable domain, rest sourced from reference TRBV7-3 and TRBJ2-1, is GAGVSQTPSNKVTEKGKYVELRCDPISGHTALYWYRQSLGQGPEFLIYFQGTGAADDSGLPNDRFFAVRPEGSVSTLKIQRTERGDSAVYLCASSPSGVGPSYEQFFGPGTRLTVL.

As to this clone: Other DNA sequences from this sample encode an identical CDR3 as well. The chain has TRBV6-1 and TRBJ1-2; TRBD1 might be the D (6 bases). The CDR3 has 14 amino acids. Germline CDR1 reads MNHNS; CDR2 reads SASEGT. V was clipped by 0 bases and J by 2 bases, with 7 bases between them. The DNA of the CDR3 is TGTGCCAGCAGTGAAGCGGGGGCAAACTATGGCTACACCTTC. Translated: CASSEAGANYGYTF.